This T cell receptor (beta chain) was observed in a study of prognosis after radiotherapy for stage I lung cancer. Turning to the study itself: Non-small cell lung cancer patients at stage I were enrolled between 2018 and January 2019.

Whole-study findings and limits: Stereotactic body radiation therapy was followed by a fall in unique TCR clone counts, with a median of roughly 9,300 versus 7,200.

This clonotype was found many times. Its antigen remains unidentified. CT and PET/CT showed node-negative disease in all patients, who had no prior chemotherapy, radiotherapy or other malignancies. The TCR beta CDR3 region was amplified from genomic DNA, with two rounds of multiplex PCR being used for the amplification. Each TRBV and TRBJ gene had its own primer in the first PCR round. From the multiplex PCR reads, TCRdb called clonotypes with MiXCR, one entry per CDR3 protein. This table has more than 15,000 distinct CDR3 sequences, over 15% appearing once. The CDR3 covers 14 residues. Trimming at V came to 6 bases and at J to 5 bases, leaving 6 bases not matched to a gene. From germline, CDR1 is MNHNS and CDR2 SASEGT.

Sequencing used PBMCs, obtained before or after stereotactic body radiation therapy (not recorded which). The gene calls are TRBV6-1 and TRBJ1-2; 10 nucleotides agree with TRBD1. The source is a donor at least 50 years old with non-small cell lung cancer. The CDR3 DNA reads as TGTGCCAGCAGGGACGACAGGGGGCGATATGGCTACACCTTC. This gives the protein CASRDDRGRYGYTF.